Listed here are 31 T cell receptor beta chains from one sample, sequenced in a study of Ad26.COV2.S vaccination and SARS-CoV-2 variants. The method was immunoSEQ multiplex PCR; TCRdb's version includes in-frame clones alone and lacks a portion of them. The sample holds approximately 450,000 clones, approximately 90% seen once. The treatment: about 20 received Ad26.COV2.S at low or high dose, single or two shots; five or six received placebo; per-sample allocation not given. Sampling was performed 63 days after the first vaccine or placebo injection. The material sequenced was peripheral blood, taken in a trial of Ad26.COV2.S vaccine versus placebo. All receptors come from a person between 18 and 60 years old who received the Ad26.COV2.S COVID-19 vaccine or a placebo.

V is TRBV28 and J is TRBJ2-7, with D perhaps TRBD2 (5 bases). Between the trimmed V and J ends, which lost 5 bases and 6 bases, there was a span of 17 bases. Germline V gives CDR1 MDHEN, CDR2 SYDVKM. This CDR3 contains 14 residues. Here the CDR3 reads CASSPPSGFREQYF. As DNA, the CDR3 is TGTGCCAGCAGTCCCCCATCGGGGTTCCGCGAGCAGTACTTC. The full variable domain, its missing parts supplied by reference TRBV28 and TRBJ2-7, is DVKVTQSSRYLVKRTGEKVFLECVQDMDHENMFWYRQDPGLGLRLIYFSYDVKMKEKGDIPEGYSVSREKKERFSLILESASTNQTSMYLCASSPPSGFREQYFGPGTRLTVT.

This clone was observed once. The genes are TRBV6-2 or TRBV6-3 and TRBJ1-6, with a possible D match to TRBD1 (5 bases). V was trimmed by 6 bases and J by 8 bases, leaving 17 bases between them. The germline CDR1 and CDR2 sequences are MNHEY and SVGEGT. The CDR3 runs 15 residues. CDR3 sequence reads: CASRYTGTGDSPLHF. Here the CDR3 DNA reads TGTGCCAGCAGGTACACCGGGACGGGAGATTCACCCCTCCACTTT.

The chain is built from TRBV28 and TRBJ2-5; 14 bases line up with TRBD2. The CDR3 loop spans 17 amino acids. V dropped 5 bases and J dropped 4; count of bases not matched to a gene: 9. The germline gives CDR1 MDHEN, CDR2 SYDVKM. This CDR3 is CASSPLGLAGDGETQYF. The CDR3, as DNA: TGTGCCAGCAGTCCCCTGGGACTAGCGGGAGATGGAGAGACCCAGTACTTC.

This chain joins TRBV6-2 or TRBV6-3 and TRBJ1-6; D uncertain. CDR3 length equals 15 residues. V gave up 2 bases and J gave up 5 bases, with 10 bases separating them. Germline CDR1 is MNHEY and CDR2 is SVGEGT. The CDR3 DNA reads TGTGCCAGCAGTTACGGACCTAGGGATAATTCACCCCTCCACTTT. It is translated as CASSYGPRDNSPLHF.

The chain combines TRBV18 with TRBJ1-5, with D unresolved. There are 15 residues in the CDR3. With 0 bases removed from V and 1 base from J, the gap between germline ends came to 7 bases. Per germline, CDR1 KGHSH and CDR2 LQKENI. CDR3 loop: CASSPPGTSNQPQHF. CDR3 nucleotides: TGTGCCAGCTCACCACCGGGAACAAGCAATCAGCCCCAGCATTTT.

This clone was picked up a small number of times. This chain links TRBV5-1 with TRBJ2-2; TRBD2 agrees at 8 bases. The CDR3 loop spans 16 amino acids. The germline V gene encodes CDR1 SGHRS and CDR2 YFSETQ. Unmatched junction bases numbered 4, after V lost 3 bases and J lost 0 bases. The CDR3 nucleotides read TGCGCCAGCAGCTCATTAGCGGGATCGAACACCGGGGAGCTGTTTTTT. Translating gives CASSSLAGSNTGELFF.

The chain recombines TRBV19 with TRBJ2-2, with 8 nucleotides matching TRBD1. V was pared by 2 bases and J by 5 bases, with 1 base of the junction left unmatched. The CDR3 spans 14 residues. CDR1 is LNHDA, CDR2 SQIVND, per germline (reference sequence). The CDR3 protein is CASSIQGATGELFF. The CDR3 coding sequence is TGTGCCAGTAGTATACAGGGGGCGACCGGGGAGCTGTTTTTT.

The V gene is TRBV12-3 or TRBV12-4, the J gene TRBJ2-1; no definite D call. This CDR3 has 13 amino acids. The germline V and J ends were trimmed by 4 bases and 5 bases, with 9 bases remaining between them. CDR3 DNA: TGTGCCAGCAGTTACTCAGTTCACAATGAGCAGTTCTTC. It encodes CASSYSVHNEQFF.

The chain is built from TRBV29-1 and TRBJ2-1; TRBD2 matches 9 bases. The CDR3 runs to 16 residues. Losses at the gene ends were 5 bases for V and 7 bases for J; bases not matched to a gene: 15. The germline gives CDR1 SQVTM, CDR2 ANQGSEA. CDR3 DNA sequence: TGCAGCGTTCACAGTCGGATAGCGGGAGAAAATAATGAGCAGTTCTTC. This sequence encodes CSVHSRIAGENNEQFF.

The rearrangement links TRBV29-1 to TRBJ2-3; 14 positions match TRBD2. V shed 3 bases and J 4 bases; nucleotides not matched to a gene: 6. Germline CDR1 and CDR2: SQVTM and ANQGSEA. The CDR3 has 16 residues. CDR3 nucleotides: TGCAGCGTTGAGGGACTAGCGGGAGTTAGGGCAGATACGCAGTATTTT. Translating it yields CSVEGLAGVRADTQYF.

The chain combines TRBV14 with TRBJ1-6, with no clear D. Germline V lookup: CDR1 SGHDN, CDR2 FVKESK. The V and J ends lost 5 bases and 9 bases respectively, with 8 bases between them. CDR3 size: 12 residues. The CDR3 reads CASSTTPSPLHF. The CDR3 DNA sequence: TGTGCCAGCAGCACGACACCTTCACCCCTCCACTTT.

As DNA, the CDR3 is TGCGCCAGCAGACCGAACTCCGCGAACACCGGGGAGCTGTTTTTT. Translating it yields CASRPNSANTGELFF. The genes are TRBV5-1 and TRBJ2-2, with D hard to call. The CDR3 contains 15 residues. The germline V and J ends were trimmed by 5 bases and 0 bases, with 11 bases remaining between them. Germline values: CDR1 SGHRS, CDR2 YFSETQ.

The genes are TRBV7-9 and TRBJ2-7, with a tentative D call TRBD1 (5 bases). CDR3 length: 13 amino acids. V lost 5 bases to trimming and J lost 0 bases, with 8 bases between them. Germline V gene lookup returns CDR1 SEHNR and CDR2 FQNEAQ (reference sequence). Here the CDR3 DNA reads TGTGCCAGCAGCCGGACAAACTCCTACGAGCAGTACTTC. Protein product: CASSRTNSYEQYF.

The rearrangement links TRBV5-5 to TRBJ2-2; 9 bases are shared with TRBD1. The germline gives CDR1 SGHKS, CDR2 YYEKEE (reference sequence). This CDR3 is built from 19 residues. The V gene end was trimmed by 4 bases and the J gene end by 5 bases; junction bases not matched to a gene: 18. The CDR3 nucleotides are TGTGCCAGCAGCGACCCGCACACACCGGGACAGGGCTCGACCGGGGAGCTGTTTTTT. It yields the protein CASSDPHTPGQGSTGELFF. The variable domain in full, with the rest retrieved from reference TRBV5-5 and TRBJ2-2, is DAGVTQSPTHLIKTRGQQVTLRCSPISGHKSVSWYQQVLGQGPQFIFQYYEKEERGRGNFPDRFSARQFPNYSSELNVNALLLGDSALYLCASSDPHTPGQGSTGELFFGEGSRLTVL.

This clone was recorded once. The V and J genes are TRBV29-1 and TRBJ2-7; TRBD2 agrees at 7 bases. This CDR3 comprises 16 residues. V dropped 3 bases and J dropped 0; count of bases not matched to a gene: 11. Looked up from germline, CDR1 is SQVTM and CDR2 is ANQGSEA. The CDR3 reads CSVDGLAEESSYEQYF. CDR3 nucleotide sequence: TGCAGCGTTGACGGGCTAGCGGAGGAGAGCTCCTACGAGCAGTACTTC.

Only a few counts were recorded for this clone. This rearrangement joins TRBV27 to TRBJ1-5, with D unresolved. CDR1 is MNHEY, CDR2 SMNVEV, per germline (reference sequence). V lost 5 bases and J lost 0, with 8 bases in between. There are 14 residues in the CDR3. The CDR3 is CASSPLGSNQPQHF. CDR3 DNA: TGTGCCAGCAGTCCGTTAGGTAGCAATCAGCCCCAGCATTTT.

The rearrangement links TRBV25-1 to TRBJ1-1; weak D call: TRBD1 (5 bases). CDR1 MGHDK and CDR2 SYGVNS come from the germline V gene. Trimming cost V 9 bases and J 1 base, with 18 bases left between them. CDR3 size: 15 residues. As DNA, the CDR3 is TGTGCCAGTCGTGCCGCCAAGGGGAGGAACACTGAAGCTTTCTTT. This codes for CASRAAKGRNTEAFF.

The chain links TRBV4-1 to TRBJ1-5; D perhaps matches TRBD1 (5 bases). CDR3 length: 13 residues. Per germline, CDR1 MGHRA and CDR2 YSYEKL. Trimming took off 3 bases at V and 2 bases at J, with 5 bases between the two ends. In nucleotides, the CDR3 is TGCGCCAGCAGCCACAGGGGCAATCAGCCCCAGCATTTT. This gives the protein CASSHRGNQPQHF.

This clone was counted once. The J gene is TRBJ2-6, the V gene TRBV5-6; 7 nucleotides line up with TRBD1. CDR1 is SGHDT and CDR2 is YYEEEE in the germline V gene. The ends lost 4 bases at V and 2 bases at J; junction bases unmatched: 6. The CDR3 is 16 residues long. CDR3 bases: TGTGCCAGCAGCGACCTAACAGGGGCTGGGGCCAACGTCCTGACTTTC. Translated, it gives CASSDLTGAGANVLTF.

This chain connects TRBV5-4 to TRBJ1-2, with 7 positions matching TRBD1. The CDR3 extends over 17 amino acids. CDR1 and CDR2 from the germline V gene are SGHNT and YYREEE (reference sequence). With V trimmed by 2 bases and J by 3 bases, 13 bases remained unmatched. CDR3 nucleotides: TGTGCCAGCAGCTTAGGGACAGCTATCTCGGAGCACTATGGCTACACCTTC. As protein: CASSLGTAISEHYGYTF.

This chain links TRBV7-9 with TRBJ2-3, with D possibly being TRBD1 (6 bases). CDR3 length: 12 residues. The germline gives CDR1 SEHNR, CDR2 FQNEAQ (reference sequence). V lost 4 bases, J lost 6 bases, and 8 bases lay in between. CDR3 in amino acids: CASSYRVDTQYF. The CDR3 nucleotides read TGTGCCAGCAGCTACAGGGTGGATACGCAGTATTTT.

The chain recombines TRBV12-3 or TRBV12-4 with TRBJ1-5; 7 bases are shared with TRBD1. Trimming took 6 bases from V and 3 from J; bases not matched to a gene: 2. CDR3 length equals 13 residues. For the CDR3, the DNA is TGTGCCAGCAGAGACAGGGCCAATCAGCCCCAGCATTTT. It translates to CASRDRANQPQHF.

The rearrangement joins TRBV6-2 or TRBV6-3 to TRBJ1-2; TRBD1 matches 7 bases. This CDR3 region has 12 residues. Trimming cost V 4 bases and J 7 bases; bases outside gene matches: 3. Per the germline V gene, CDR1 is MNHEY and CDR2 is SVGEGT. Here the CDR3 DNA reads TGTGCCAGCAGTTGGGACAGATCTGGCTACACCTTC. Translated, it gives CASSWDRSGYTF.

This chain uses TRBV5-3 with TRBJ2-5; TRBD1 might be the D (6 bases). TRBV5-3 is an ORF; its function is uncertain. V was trimmed by 4 bases and J by 5 bases, leaving 24 bases between them. The length of the CDR3 is 17 residues. CDR3 in amino acids: CARSKNPRPRDTETQYF. DNA of the CDR3: TGTGCCAGAAGCAAAAACCCCCGCCCTAGGGACACGGAGACCCAGTACTTC.

V gene TRBV7-3 combines with J gene TRBJ2-2, with a weak D call TRBD2 (5 bases). V was shortened by 2 bases and J by 6 bases, with 13 bases between the two germline ends. The CDR3 is made up of 15 amino acids. Per the germline V gene, CDR1 is SGHTA and CDR2 is FQGTGA. Here the CDR3 DNA reads TGTGCCAGCAGCTTATGGGGAGATGGCGCCGGGGAGCTGTTTTTT. Protein sequence: CASSLWGDGAGELFF.

The V gene is TRBV27, the J gene TRBJ2-7, with a weak D call TRBD2 (7 bases). The V end was cut by 6 bases, the J end by 4 bases, with 16 bases between. Per the germline V gene, CDR1 is MNHEY and CDR2 is SMNVEV (reference sequence). The CDR3 extends over 14 amino acids. The CDR3 spells CASSLTRGPYEQYF. The CDR3 DNA reads as TGTGCCAGCAGCCTGACGCGGGGGCCATACGAGCAGTACTTC.

J is TRBJ2-1 and V is TRBV9, with D possibly being TRBD1 (5 bases). CDR1 and CDR2 (germline): SGDLS, YYNGEE. The length of the CDR3 is 15 residues. V was cut by 4 bases and J by 1 base, with 12 bases left in between. CDR3 nucleotides: TGTGCCAGCAGCCCACAGGTGGGATCCTACAATGAGCAGTTCTTC. Translated, it gives CASSPQVGSYNEQFF.

J is TRBJ2-3 and V is TRBV5-1; 10 positions match TRBD2. CDR1 and CDR2 from the germline V gene are SGHRS and YFSETQ. This CDR3 region has 16 residues. The V gene end was trimmed by 4 bases and the J gene end by 3 bases; junction bases not matched to a gene: 8. CDR3 DNA: TGCGCCAGCAGCGAAAACCTAGCGGGAGTAACAGATACGCAGTATTTT. Its protein is CASSENLAGVTDTQYF. Combining the CDR3 with reference TRBV5-1 and TRBJ2-3 gives the whole variable domain KAGVTQTPRYLIKTRGQQVTLSCSPISGHRSVSWYQQTPGQGLQFLFEYFSETQRNKGNFPGRFSGRQFSNSRSEMNVSTLELGDSALYLCASSENLAGVTDTQYFGPGTRLTVL.

Remarks on this clone: The junction departs from the called germline gene at one end, perhaps through a read error. This chain connects TRBV29-1 to TRBJ2-5, with D perhaps matching TRBD2 (5 bases). Germline CDR1 is SQVTM and CDR2 is ANQGSEA. This CDR3 contains 16 residues. Here the CDR3 DNA reads TGCAGCGTTGAAACCTGGAGGCCGGCGACCCAACAGACCCAGTACTTC. It is translated as CSVETWRPATQQTQYF. The full variable domain, completed using reference TRBV29-1 and TRBJ2-5, is SAVISQKPSRDICQRGTSLTIQCQVDSQVTMMFWYRQQPGQSLTLIATANQGSEATYESGFVIDKFPISRPNLTFSTLTVSNMSPEDSSIYLCSVETWRPATQQTQYFGPGTRLLVL.

V gene TRBV28 combines with J gene TRBJ2-7, with 7 bases aligning to TRBD1. There are 14 residues in the CDR3. J gave up 3 bases and V 6 bases, and 8 bases lay outside the gene matches. CDR1 MDHEN and CDR2 SYDVKM come from the germline V gene. CDR3 sequence (DNA): TGTGCCAGCAGCCGATTGGGGACAGACTACGAGCAGTACTTC. It encodes CASSRLGTDYEQYF. Looking up the rest from reference TRBV28 and TRBJ2-7 gives the full variable domain: DVKVTQSSRYLVKRTGEKVFLECVQDMDHENMFWYRQDPGLGLRLIYFSYDVKMKEKGDIPEGYSVSREKKERFSLILESASTNQTSMYLCASSRLGTDYEQYFGPGTRLTVT.

This chain links TRBV9 with TRBJ2-2; 11 bases are a match to TRBD2. After removal of 2 bases from V and 4 bases from J, the junction contained 10 bases not matched to a gene. Germline assignment: CDR1 SGDLS and CDR2 YYNGEE. The CDR3 is 18 amino acids. In DNA form, the CDR3 reads TGTGCCAGCAGCGTTAGGGCTAGCGGGAGGACAGGCACCGGGGAGCTGTTTTTT. This codes for CASSVRASGRTGTGELFF.